The entry that follows covers one T cell receptor (beta chain) sequence. Its specificity is unknown. This entry is derived from a study of early T cells in non-severe SARS-CoV-2 infection. The overall study: Sequencing targeted bulk RNA from unsorted whole blood, leaving chains unpaired. Study results and caveats: Matching results from VDJdb favored anti-spike CD8 responses, leaving private and CD4 specificities undetected.

Researchers attached unique molecular identifiers to individual cDNA molecules. A single record per CDR3 protein comes from TCRdb applying MiXCR to the 5' RACE reads. The table includes roughly 88,000 distinct CDR3 sequences, around 13% detected once. CDR1 and CDR2 (germline): SGHTA, FQGTGA. Trimming took off 5 bases at V and 8 bases at J, with 15 bases between the two ends. The CDR3 runs to 13 residues. V and J are TRBV7-3 and TRBJ1-2, with D maybe TRBD1 (5 bases). Sequencing was performed on whole blood. The sequence was obtained from an adult who was a healthcare worker with PCR-confirmed SARS-CoV-2 infection or an uninfected control (not recorded which). The CDR3 protein is CASSREGGAGYTF. CDR3 DNA sequence: TGTGCCAGCAGCAGGGAGGGAGGGGCCGGCTACACCTTC.